The 26 T cell receptor beta chains below were found in one sample sequenced in a study of T-cell reconstitution after alpha-beta-depleted transplantation in children. Researchers prepared the TCRbeta library using unique molecular identifiers, the study reports. TCRdb called the PCR reads again in MiXCR, with one record for every CDR3 protein. The sample holds approximately 520,000 distinct CDR3 sequences, less than 35% seen once. Sample: PBMCs from the stem cell graft donor, taken from the stem cell graft. These receptors came from a human donor who donated a stem cell graft to a child with aplastic anemia.

The chain has TRBV5-1 and TRBJ1-1; D possibly corresponds to TRBD1 (5 bases). CDR3 length: 15 residues. Deletions cut 2 bases from V and 1 base from J, with 12 bases between. CDR1 and CDR2 (germline): SGHRS, YFSETQ. As DNA, the CDR3 is TGCGCCAGCAGCTTCAATCCAACAGGGAACACTGAAGCTTTCTTT. This sequence encodes CASSFNPTGNTEAFF.

This clonotype has a handful of counts. V is TRBV30 and J is TRBJ1-1; maybe TRBD1 (6 bases). Germline V CDR1 and CDR2: GTSNPN, SVGIG (reference sequence). Trimming removed 4 bases at V and 8 bases at J, with 17 bases between. The CDR3 is made up of 13 amino acids. CDR3 DNA sequence: TGTGCCTGGAAGGTGCAGGGGAGGTTAGAAGCTTTCTTT. This encodes CAWKVQGRLEAFF.

This clonotype was detected many times. The chain recombines TRBV7-2 with TRBJ2-7; no firm D call. CDR1 and CDR2 from the germline V gene are SGHTA and FQGNSA. V dropped 5 bases and J dropped 6 bases, with 17 bases sitting between them. The CDR3 runs 14 residues. The CDR3 is CASSPIRTASEQYV. The CDR3 DNA is TGTGCCAGCAGCCCAATCCGGACGGCATCCGAGCAGTACGTC.

This rearrangement joins TRBV5-1 to TRBJ2-1; 10 bases are shared with TRBD2. The germline gives CDR1 SGHRS, CDR2 YFSETQ. The CDR3 is 16 amino acids. Trimming cost V 1 base and J 7 bases; bases outside gene matches: 8. The CDR3 DNA reads as TGCGCCAGCAGCTTGAGGACCGATAGCGGGAGGAATGAGCAGTTCTTC. Translation gives CASSLRTDSGRNEQFF.

This clonotype was observed a few times. V usage is TRBV12-3 or TRBV12-4 and J usage is TRBJ2-1; 11 bases line up with TRBD2. The CDR3 is 14 residues long. Trimming cost V 8 bases and J 5 bases; bases outside gene matches: 5. CDR3: CASCPGLADNEQFF. The CDR3 coding sequence is TGTGCCAGCTGCCCGGGACTAGCGGACAATGAGCAGTTCTTC.

This chain links TRBV5-1 with TRBJ1-1; perhaps TRBD1 as D (6 bases). Trimming left V 2 bases short and J 7 bases short, with 12 bases between. The CDR3 is 13 amino acids. Germline loops: CDR1 SGHRS, CDR2 YFSETQ. CDR3 sequence reads: CASSLHGQIEAFF. As DNA, the CDR3 is TGCGCCAGCAGCTTACATGGACAGATTGAAGCTTTCTTT.

This chain links TRBV3-1 with TRBJ1-1, with D maybe TRBD1 (5 bases). V lost 2 bases and J lost 1, with 8 bases in between. CDR3 size: 14 residues. Germline loops: CDR1 LGHDT, CDR2 YNNKEL (reference sequence). CDR3 region: CASSQMGPNTEAFF. The DNA of the CDR3 is TGTGCCAGCAGCCAAATGGGGCCGAACACTGAAGCTTTCTTT. Full variable domain (remainder filled in from reference TRBV3-1 and TRBJ1-1): DTAVSQTPKYLVTQMGNDKSIKCEQNLGHDTMYWYKQDSKKFLKIMFSYNNKELIINETVPNRFSPKSPDKAHLNLHINSLELGDSAVYFCASSQMGPNTEAFFGQGTRLTVV.

This chain connects TRBV7-2 to TRBJ1-2; 8 bases are shared with TRBD1. Germline V gives CDR1 SGHTA, CDR2 FQGNSA. Trimming took 6 bases from V and 8 from J; bases not matched to a gene: 8. This CDR3 has 13 amino acids. CDR3 nucleotide sequence: TGTGCCAGCAGACCAGGGGGCGCGGGCGGCTACACCTTC. It yields the protein CASRPGGAGGYTF.

This clonotype was seen a few times. The chain joins TRBV15 to TRBJ1-5; tentatively, D is TRBD1 (5 bases). Germline CDR1 LNHNV, CDR2 YYDKDF (reference sequence). This CDR3 comprises 18 residues. V was cut by 0 bases and J by 3 bases, with 18 bases left in between. DNA for the CDR3: TGTGCCACCAGCAGAGAGTGGGGCGGGACCCGACTCAATCAGCCCCAGCATTTT. Residues: CATSREWGGTRLNQPQHF.

The V and J genes are TRBV20-1 and TRBJ2-7, with D perhaps TRBD1 (5 bases). Germline CDR1 is DFQATT and CDR2 is SNEGSKA (reference sequence). V was pared by 0 bases and J by 6 bases, with 21 bases between. This CDR3 has 16 residues. The CDR3 here is CSARDFYGAHLFEQYF. The CDR3 DNA reads TGCAGTGCTAGAGACTTTTATGGGGCGCACCTCTTCGAGCAGTACTTC.

The V gene is TRBV28, the J gene TRBJ1-4, with D possibly matching TRBD1 (6 bases). Germline V CDR1 and CDR2: MDHEN, SYDVKM. This CDR3 contains 13 residues. The V end lost 6 bases, the J end lost 8 bases, and 13 bases lay between the germline ends. CDR3 loop: CASRRDMTEKLFF. The CDR3 region has the DNA TGTGCCAGCAGGCGGGACATGACAGAAAAACTGTTTTTT.

To note about this clonotype: One junction end disagrees with the germline gene, perhaps due to a read error. V gene TRBV3-1 combines with J gene TRBJ2-2; 10 nucleotides align to TRBD2. This CDR3 contains 18 residues. The germline CDR1 and CDR2 sequences are LGHDT and YNNKEL (reference sequence). DNA for the CDR3: TGTGCCAGCAGCCTGGGGCTAGCGGGAGCTTTCCTTACCGGGGAGCTTTTTTTT. This codes for CASSLGLAGAFLTGELFF.

V and J are TRBV7-2 and TRBJ1-3, with a possible D match to TRBD1 (5 bases). Germline lookup yields CDR1 SGHTA and CDR2 FQGNSA. V lost 1 base to trimming and J lost 2 bases, with 15 bases between them. The CDR3 spans 17 residues. CDR3 coding DNA: TGTGCCAGCAGCTTAGTAGGCCCGCAGGGAACTGGAAACACCATATATTTT. Translating it yields CASSLVGPQGTGNTIYF.

The chain uses TRBV7-6 and TRBJ2-5; TRBD1 or TRBD2 may be the D gene (5 bases each). CDR3 length: 16 residues. Germline V gene sequence: CDR1 SGHVS, CDR2 FNYEAQ. Trimming left V 0 bases short and J 5 bases short, with 16 bases between. CDR3 in amino acids: CASSLAPGPPAETQYF. Written as DNA, the CDR3 is TGTGCCAGCAGCTTAGCTCCGGGACCGCCGGCGGAGACCCAGTACTTC.

This clonotype was detected only a few times. This chain joins TRBV5-1 and TRBJ2-3; D tentatively fits TRBD1 or TRBD2 (5 bases each). CDR1 and CDR2 (germline): SGHRS, YFSETQ. The CDR3 runs 15 residues. The ends were cut back, 5 bases at V and 6 bases at J, with 19 bases in the middle. In DNA, the CDR3 is TGCGCCAGCAGTCCCGGGACCCAAGAGGGGGATACGCAGTATTTT. This translates into CASSPGTQEGDTQYF.

The V call is TRBV6-5, the J call TRBJ2-2, with D maybe TRBD1 (5 bases). The CDR3 extends over 15 amino acids. V dropped 0 bases and J dropped 5 bases, with 10 bases sitting between them. Germline CDR1 reads MNHEY; CDR2 reads SVGAGI. The CDR3: CASSYSRRGTGELFF. The DNA of the CDR3 is TGTGCCAGCAGTTACTCGCGAAGGGGAACCGGGGAGCTGTTTTTT.

This clonotype was seen many times. The CDR3 DNA reads TGCAGCGTTCCCCCTAGCGGGAGAAATGAGCAGTTCTTC. Translating gives CSVPPSGRNEQFF. The chain recombines TRBV29-1 with TRBJ2-1, with 10 bases that match TRBD2. This CDR3 has 13 residues. V lost 5 bases and J lost 7; bases outside the gene matches: 5. In germline, CDR1 is SQVTM, CDR2 ANQGSEA.

The chain recombines TRBV7-7 with TRBJ2-1; 7 nucleotides align to TRBD1. The V segment lost 5 bases and the J segment 8 bases; nucleotides outside the gene matches: 6. Germline CDR1 is SSHAT and CDR2 is FNYEAQ (reference sequence). This CDR3 spans 13 amino acids. The CDR3 bases are TGTGCCAGCAGCCAACAGGGGCAGCATGAGCAGTTCTTC. Translation gives CASSQQGQHEQFF.

This clonotype was seen a handful of times. The chain couples TRBV10-3 to TRBJ2-7; D is undetermined. There are 12 residues in the CDR3. Looked up from germline, CDR1 is ENHRY and CDR2 is SYGVKD. Trimming took 5 bases from V and 7 from J, leaving 12 bases between them. The DNA for the CDR3 is TGTGCCATCAGTCCCATCGGTAGTGAGCAGTACTTC. Protein: CAISPIGSEQYF.

This clonotype occurred a few times. The chain has TRBV4-3 and TRBJ2-1; D not resolved. V lost 0 bases and J lost 2, with 8 bases in between. Germline loops: CDR1 LGHNA, CDR2 YSLEER. The CDR3 is 15 residues long. CDR3 in amino acids: CASSQDLAPYNEQFF. The CDR3, as DNA: TGCGCCAGCAGCCAAGATCTGGCCCCCTACAATGAGCAGTTCTTC.

The chain combines TRBV29-1 with TRBJ2-7, with D tentatively TRBD1 or TRBD2 (6 bases each). Looked up from germline, CDR1 is SQVTM and CDR2 is ANQGSEA. V lost 6 bases, J lost 4 bases, and 16 bases lay in between. This CDR3 has 13 residues. As DNA, the CDR3 is TGCAGCGTGACGGGGGCGCAACTTTACGAGCAGTACTTC. Its translation is CSVTGAQLYEQYF.

This rearrangement joins TRBV11-2 to TRBJ2-3; 8 bases align to TRBD2. This CDR3 has 16 amino acids. Germline CDR1 is SGHAT and CDR2 is FQNNGV. The ends lost 3 bases at V and 0 bases at J; junction bases unmatched: 5. The chain's CDR3 is CASSLGTSQSTDTQYF. The CDR3 coding sequence is TGTGCCAGCAGCTTGGGGACTAGTCAGAGCACAGATACGCAGTATTTT.

The chain is built from TRBV6-5 and TRBJ1-2; D is ambiguous. This CDR3 spans 15 amino acids. Trimming stripped 2 bases from V and 1 base from J, with 11 bases between. Germline V gene data show CDR1 as MNHEY and CDR2 as SVGAGI. In DNA form, the CDR3 reads TGTGCCAGCAGTTACGGGAGACCACTTAACTATGGCTACACCTTC. It specifies CASSYGRPLNYGYTF.

The chain uses TRBV9 and TRBJ2-1; TRBD1 matches at 10 bases. This CDR3 region has 14 residues. V dropped 3 bases and J dropped 6; count of bases not matched to a gene: 3. Germline V gene lookup returns CDR1 SGDLS and CDR2 YYNGEE. The CDR3 nucleotides read TGTGCCAGCAGCGACGGACAGGGGGGCAATGAGCAGTTCTTC. Its protein product is CASSDGQGGNEQFF.

The chain recombines TRBV7-8 with TRBJ2-7; D perhaps matches TRBD1 (5 bases). The CDR3 runs to 16 residues. The V end lost 5 bases, the J end lost 0 bases, and 17 bases lay between the germline ends. Germline V lookup: CDR1 SGHVS, CDR2 FQNEAQ. This chain's CDR3 is CASSQNPTASSYEQYV. The DNA for the CDR3 is TGTGCCAGCAGCCAAAATCCGACAGCAAGCTCCTACGAGCAGTACGTC.

The chain recombines TRBV4-3 with TRBJ1-2; D remains unclear. Germline assignment: CDR1 LGHNA and CDR2 YSLEER. V was clipped by 4 bases and J by 4 bases, with 19 bases between them. This CDR3 spans 16 amino acids. The CDR3 is CASSRRAFEDSYGYTF. The CDR3 nucleotides are TGCGCCAGCAGCCGGCGGGCCTTCGAGGATAGCTATGGCTACACCTTC.